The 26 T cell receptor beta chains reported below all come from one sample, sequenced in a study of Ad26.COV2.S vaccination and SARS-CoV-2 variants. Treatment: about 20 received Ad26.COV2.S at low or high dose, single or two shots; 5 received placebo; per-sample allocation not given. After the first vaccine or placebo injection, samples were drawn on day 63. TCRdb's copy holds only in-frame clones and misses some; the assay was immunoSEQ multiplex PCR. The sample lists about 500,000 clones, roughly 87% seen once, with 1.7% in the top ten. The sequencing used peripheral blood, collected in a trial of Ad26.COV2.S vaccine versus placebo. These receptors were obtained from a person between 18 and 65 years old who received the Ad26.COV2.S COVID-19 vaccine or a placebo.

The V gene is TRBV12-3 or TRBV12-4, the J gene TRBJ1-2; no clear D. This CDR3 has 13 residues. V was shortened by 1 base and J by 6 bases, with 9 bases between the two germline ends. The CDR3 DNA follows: TGTGCCAGCAGTTTAGTGGGAGGGAATGGCTACACCTTC. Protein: CASSLVGGNGYTF.

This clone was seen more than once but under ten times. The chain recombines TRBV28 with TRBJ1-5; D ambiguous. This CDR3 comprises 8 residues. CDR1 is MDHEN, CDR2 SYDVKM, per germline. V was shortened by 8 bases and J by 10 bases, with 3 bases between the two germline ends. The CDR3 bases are TGTGCCAGCGGTCCCCAGCATTTT. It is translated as CASGPQHF.

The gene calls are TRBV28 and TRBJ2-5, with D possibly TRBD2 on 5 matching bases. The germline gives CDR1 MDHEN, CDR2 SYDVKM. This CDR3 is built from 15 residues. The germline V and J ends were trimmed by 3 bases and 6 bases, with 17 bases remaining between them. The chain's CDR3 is CASSLVSLGGKTQYF. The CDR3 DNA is TGTGCCAGCAGTTTGGTTAGCCTCGGAGGAAAGACCCAGTACTTC.

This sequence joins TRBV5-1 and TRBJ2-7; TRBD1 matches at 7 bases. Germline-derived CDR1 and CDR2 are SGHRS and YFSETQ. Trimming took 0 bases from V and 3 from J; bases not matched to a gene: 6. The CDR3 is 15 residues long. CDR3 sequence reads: CASSLAMDRIYEQYF. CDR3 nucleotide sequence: TGCGCCAGCAGCTTGGCCATGGACAGGATCTACGAGCAGTACTTC. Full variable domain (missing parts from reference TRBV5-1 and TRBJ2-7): KAGVTQTPRYLIKTRGQQVTLSCSPISGHRSVSWYQQTPGQGLQFLFEYFSETQRNKGNFPGRFSGRQFSNSRSEMNVSTLELGDSALYLCASSLAMDRIYEQYFGPGTRLTVT.

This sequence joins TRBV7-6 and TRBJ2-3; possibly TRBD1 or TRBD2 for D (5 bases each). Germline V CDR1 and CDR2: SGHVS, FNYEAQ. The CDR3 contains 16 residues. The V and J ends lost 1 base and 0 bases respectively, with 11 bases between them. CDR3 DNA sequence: TGTGCCAGCAGCTTAGTCCGGGGCCTGAGCACAGATACGCAGTATTTT. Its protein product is CASSLVRGLSTDTQYF.

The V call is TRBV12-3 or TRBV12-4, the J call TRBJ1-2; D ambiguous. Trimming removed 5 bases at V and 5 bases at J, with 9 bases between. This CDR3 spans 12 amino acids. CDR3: CASSTRVYGYTF. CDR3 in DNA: TGTGCCAGCAGTACAAGGGTGTATGGCTACACCTTC.

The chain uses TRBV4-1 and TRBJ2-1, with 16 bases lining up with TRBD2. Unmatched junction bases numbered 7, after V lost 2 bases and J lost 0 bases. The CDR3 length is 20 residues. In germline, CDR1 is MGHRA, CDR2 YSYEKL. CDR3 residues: CASSQQGLAGGPSSYNEQFF. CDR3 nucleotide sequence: TGCGCCAGCAGCCAACAGGGACTAGCGGGAGGGCCGAGCTCCTACAATGAGCAGTTCTTC.

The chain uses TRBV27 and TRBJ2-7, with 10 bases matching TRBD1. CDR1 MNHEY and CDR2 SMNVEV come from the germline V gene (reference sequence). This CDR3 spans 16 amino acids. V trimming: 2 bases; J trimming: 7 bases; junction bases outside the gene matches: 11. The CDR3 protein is CASSLGGTTGGREQYF. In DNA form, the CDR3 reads TGTGCCAGCAGTTTAGGGGGGACGACAGGGGGCAGGGAGCAGTACTTC.

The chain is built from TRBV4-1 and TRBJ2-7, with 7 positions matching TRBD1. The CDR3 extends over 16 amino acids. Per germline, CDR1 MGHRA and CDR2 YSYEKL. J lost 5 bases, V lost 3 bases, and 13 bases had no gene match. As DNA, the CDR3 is TGCGCCAGCAGCCACCCTCCGACAGGGATCCTCCACGAGCAGTACTTC. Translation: CASSHPPTGILHEQYF.

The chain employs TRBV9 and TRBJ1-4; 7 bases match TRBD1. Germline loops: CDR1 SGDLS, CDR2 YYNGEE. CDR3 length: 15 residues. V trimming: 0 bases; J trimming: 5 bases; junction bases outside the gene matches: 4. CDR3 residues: CASSVVPGGNEKLFF. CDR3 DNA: TGTGCCAGCAGCGTAGTTCCAGGGGGGAATGAAAAACTGTTTTTT.

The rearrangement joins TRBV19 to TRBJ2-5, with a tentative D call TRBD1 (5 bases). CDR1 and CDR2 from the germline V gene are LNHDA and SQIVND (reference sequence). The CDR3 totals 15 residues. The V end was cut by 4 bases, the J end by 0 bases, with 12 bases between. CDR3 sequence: CASSTDTTYQETQYF. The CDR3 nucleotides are TGTGCCAGTAGTACGGACACAACTTACCAAGAGACCCAGTACTTC.

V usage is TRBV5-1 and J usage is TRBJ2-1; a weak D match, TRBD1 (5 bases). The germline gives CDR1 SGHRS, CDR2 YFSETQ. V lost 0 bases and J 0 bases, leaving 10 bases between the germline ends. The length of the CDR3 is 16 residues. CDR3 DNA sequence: TGCGCCAGCAGCTTGGCCCGACAGAGCTCCTACAATGAGCAGTTCTTC. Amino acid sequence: CASSLARQSSYNEQFF. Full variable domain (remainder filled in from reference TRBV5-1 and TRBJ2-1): KAGVTQTPRYLIKTRGQQVTLSCSPISGHRSVSWYQQTPGQGLQFLFEYFSETQRNKGNFPGRFSGRQFSNSRSEMNVSTLELGDSALYLCASSLARQSSYNEQFFGPGTRLTVL.

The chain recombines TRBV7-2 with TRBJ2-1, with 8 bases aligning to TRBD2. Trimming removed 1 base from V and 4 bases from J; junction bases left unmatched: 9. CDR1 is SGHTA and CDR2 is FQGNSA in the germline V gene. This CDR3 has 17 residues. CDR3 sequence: CASSLVATSGLYNEQFF. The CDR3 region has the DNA TGTGCCAGCAGCTTAGTCGCCACTAGCGGTCTGTACAATGAGCAGTTCTTC. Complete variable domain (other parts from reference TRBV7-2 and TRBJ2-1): GAGVSQSPSNKVTEKGKDVELRCDPISGHTALYWYRQSLGQGLEFLIYFQGNSAPDKSGLPSDRFSAERTGGSVSTLTIQRTQQEDSAVYLCASSLVATSGLYNEQFFGPGTRLTVL.

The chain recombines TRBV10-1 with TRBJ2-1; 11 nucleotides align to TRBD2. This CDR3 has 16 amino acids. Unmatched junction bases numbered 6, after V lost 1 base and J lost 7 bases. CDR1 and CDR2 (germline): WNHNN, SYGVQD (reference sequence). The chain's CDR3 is CASSELLAGARNEQFF. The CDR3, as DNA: TGCGCCAGCAGTGAGTTACTAGCGGGAGCGCGGAATGAGCAGTTCTTC.

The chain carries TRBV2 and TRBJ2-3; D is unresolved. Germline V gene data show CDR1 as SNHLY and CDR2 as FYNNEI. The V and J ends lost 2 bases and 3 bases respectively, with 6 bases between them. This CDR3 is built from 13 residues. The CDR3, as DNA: TGTGCCAGCAGTGAATCCTGGACAGATACGCAGTATTTT. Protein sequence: CASSESWTDTQYF.

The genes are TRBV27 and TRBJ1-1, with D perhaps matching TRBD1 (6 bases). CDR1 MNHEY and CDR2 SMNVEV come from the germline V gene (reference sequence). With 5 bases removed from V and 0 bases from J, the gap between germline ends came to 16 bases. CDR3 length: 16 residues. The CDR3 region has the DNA TGTGCCAGCAGTCCGTATTCGACAGGACTGAACACTGAAGCTTTCTTT. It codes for CASSPYSTGLNTEAFF.

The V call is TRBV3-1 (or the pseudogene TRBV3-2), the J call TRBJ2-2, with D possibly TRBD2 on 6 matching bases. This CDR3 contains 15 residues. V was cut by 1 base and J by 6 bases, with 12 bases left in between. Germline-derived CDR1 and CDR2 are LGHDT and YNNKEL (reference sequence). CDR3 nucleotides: TGTGCCAGCAGCCAAGTGTTGGAGGGTTCCGGGGAGCTGTTTTTT. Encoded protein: CASSQVLEGSGELFF.

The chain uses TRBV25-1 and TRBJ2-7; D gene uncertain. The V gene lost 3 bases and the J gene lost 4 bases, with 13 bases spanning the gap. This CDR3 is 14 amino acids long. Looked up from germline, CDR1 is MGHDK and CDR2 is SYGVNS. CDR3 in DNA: TGTGCCAGCAGTGACCTCGGTGGAGCTTACGAGCAGTACTTC. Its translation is CASSDLGGAYEQYF.

The CDR3 loop is CASSTIGGETDTQYF. CDR3 coding DNA: TGTGCCAGCAGCACAATTGGTGGAGAGACAGATACGCAGTATTTT. The chain links TRBV7-9 to TRBJ2-3; D call uncertain. CDR1 SEHNR and CDR2 FQNEAQ come from the germline V gene (reference sequence). There are 15 residues in the CDR3. V lost 5 bases to trimming and J lost 3 bases, with 15 bases between them.

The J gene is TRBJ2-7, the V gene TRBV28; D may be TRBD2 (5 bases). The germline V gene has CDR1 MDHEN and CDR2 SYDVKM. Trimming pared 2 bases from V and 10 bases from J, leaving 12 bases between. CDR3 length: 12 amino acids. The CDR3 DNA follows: TGTGCCAGCAGTTTAACCGGGATAATACAGTACTTC. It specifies CASSLTGIIQYF.

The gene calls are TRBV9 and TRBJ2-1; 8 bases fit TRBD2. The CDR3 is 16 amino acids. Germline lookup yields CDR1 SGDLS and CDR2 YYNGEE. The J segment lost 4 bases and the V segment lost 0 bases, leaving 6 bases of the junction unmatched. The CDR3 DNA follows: TGTGCCAGCAGCGTAGAGGGTAGCGGGGATTACAATGAGCAGTTCTTC. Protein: CASSVEGSGDYNEQFF. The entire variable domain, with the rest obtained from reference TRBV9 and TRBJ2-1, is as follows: DSGVTQTPKHLITATGQRVTLRCSPRSGDLSVYWYQQSLDQGLQFLIQYYNGEERAKGNILERFSAQQFPDLHSELNLSSLELGDSALYFCASSVEGSGDYNEQFFGPGTRLTVL.

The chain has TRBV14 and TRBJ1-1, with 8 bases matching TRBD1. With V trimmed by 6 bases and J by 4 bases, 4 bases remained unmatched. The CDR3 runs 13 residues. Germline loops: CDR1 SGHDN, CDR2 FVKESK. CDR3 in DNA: TGTGCCAGCAGGCGACAGGGGTTCACTGAAGCTTTCTTT. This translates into CASRRQGFTEAFF.

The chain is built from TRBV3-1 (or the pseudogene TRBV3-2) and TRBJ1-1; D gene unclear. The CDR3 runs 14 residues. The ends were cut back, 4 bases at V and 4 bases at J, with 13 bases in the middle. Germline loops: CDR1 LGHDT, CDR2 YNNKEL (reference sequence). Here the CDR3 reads CASSRGSQRTEAFF. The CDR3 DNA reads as TGTGCCAGCAGCCGTGGGTCCCAGCGCACTGAAGCTTTCTTT.

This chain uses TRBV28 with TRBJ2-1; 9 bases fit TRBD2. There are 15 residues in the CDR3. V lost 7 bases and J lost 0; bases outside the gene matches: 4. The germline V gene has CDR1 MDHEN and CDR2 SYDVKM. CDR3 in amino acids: CASMVAGVSYNEQFF. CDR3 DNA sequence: TGTGCCAGCATGGTAGCGGGAGTCTCCTACAATGAGCAGTTCTTC.

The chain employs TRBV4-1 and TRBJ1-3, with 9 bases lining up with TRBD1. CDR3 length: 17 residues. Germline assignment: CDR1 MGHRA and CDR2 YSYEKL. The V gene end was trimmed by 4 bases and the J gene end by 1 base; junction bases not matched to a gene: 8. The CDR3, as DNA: TGCGCCAGCAGCCGAGAGGGGACAGGGTATTCTGGAAACACCATATATTTT. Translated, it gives CASSREGTGYSGNTIYF.

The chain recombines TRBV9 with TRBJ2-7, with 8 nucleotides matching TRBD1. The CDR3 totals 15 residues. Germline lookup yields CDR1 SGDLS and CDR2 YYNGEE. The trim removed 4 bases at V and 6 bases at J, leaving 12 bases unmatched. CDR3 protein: CASSPTGGRIGEQYF. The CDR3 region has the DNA TGTGCCAGCAGCCCTACAGGGGGTCGGATCGGCGAGCAGTACTTC.